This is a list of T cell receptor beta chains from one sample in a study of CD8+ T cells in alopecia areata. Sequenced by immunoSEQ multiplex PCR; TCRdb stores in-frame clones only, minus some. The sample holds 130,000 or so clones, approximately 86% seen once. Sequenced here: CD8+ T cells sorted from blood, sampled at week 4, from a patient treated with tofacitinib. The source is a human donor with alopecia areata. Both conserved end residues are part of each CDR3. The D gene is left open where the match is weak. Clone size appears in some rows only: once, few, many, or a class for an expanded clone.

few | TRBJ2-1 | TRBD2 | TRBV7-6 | CASSLGLAEYNEQFF | TGTGCCAGCAGCCTGGGACTAGCAGAATACAATGAGCAGTTCTTC
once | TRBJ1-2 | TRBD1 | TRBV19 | CASTGTGGLNGYTF | TGTGCCAGTACTGGGACAGGGGGTTTAAATGGCTACACCTTC
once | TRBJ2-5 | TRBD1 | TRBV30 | CAWSAEGSGQEAWGVEETQYF | TGTGCCTGGAGTGCAGAGGGATCGGGACAGGAGGCGTGGGGTGTAGAAGAGACCCAGTACTTC
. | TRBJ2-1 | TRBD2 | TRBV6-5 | CASTGLAGEGEQFF | TGTGCCAGCACCGGACTAGCGGGAGAGGGTGAGCAGTTCTTC
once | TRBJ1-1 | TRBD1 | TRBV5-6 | CASSLRGQGRVHEAFF | TGTGCCAGCAGCTTGAGGGGACAGGGAAGAGTCCATGAAGCTTTCTTT
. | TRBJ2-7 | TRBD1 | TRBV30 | CAWSVAGGVREQYF | TGTGCCTGGAGTGTCGCAGGGGGCGTACGGGAGCAGTACTTC
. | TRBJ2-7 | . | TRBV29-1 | CSVEIPGSEQYF | TGCAGCGTTGAAATCCCCGGAAGCGAGCAGTACTTC
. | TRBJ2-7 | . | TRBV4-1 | CASSQDRASNEQYF | TGCGCCAGCAGCCAAGATAGAGCAAGCAACGAGCAGTACTTC
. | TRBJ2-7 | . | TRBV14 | CASSQVAGSSYEQYF | TGTGCCAGCAGCCAAGTGGCAGGGAGCTCCTACGAGCAGTACTTC
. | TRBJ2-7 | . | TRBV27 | CASRVDLTSSYEQYF | TGTGCCAGCAGGGTGGACCTTACTAGCTCCTACGAGCAGTACTTC
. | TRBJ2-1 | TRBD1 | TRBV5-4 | CAGWTGNEQFF | TGTGCCGGGTGGACAGGCAATGAGCAGTTCTTC
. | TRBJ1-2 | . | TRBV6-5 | CASSYGVGYTF | TGTGCCAGCAGTTATGGGGTCGGCTACACCTTC
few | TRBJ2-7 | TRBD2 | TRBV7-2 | CASSRVGRESYSYEQYF | TGTGCCAGCAGCCGAGTCGGGAGGGAGTCTTATAGCTACGAGCAGTACTTC
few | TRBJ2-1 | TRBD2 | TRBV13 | CASSHSGRKNNEQFF | TGTGCCAGCAGCCATAGCGGGAGGAAGAACAATGAGCAGTTCTTC
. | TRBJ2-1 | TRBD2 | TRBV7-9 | CASSLVRGANNEQFF | TGTGCCAGCAGCTTGGTGCGGGGGGCTAACAATGAGCAGTTCTTC
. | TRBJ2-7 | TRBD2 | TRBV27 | CASSSAGGTSKGEQYF | TGTGCCAGCAGTTCCGCCGGGGGGACTAGCAAAGGCGAGCAGTACTTC
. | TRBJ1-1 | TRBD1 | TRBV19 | CASSAYRGQAFF | TGTGCCAGTAGTGCATACAGGGGGCAAGCTTTCTTT
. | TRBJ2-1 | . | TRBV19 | CASSIGAGEYNNEQFF | TGTGCCAGTAGTATAGGGGCAGGAGAGTATAACAATGAGCAGTTCTTC
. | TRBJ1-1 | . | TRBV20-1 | CSPRGYTEAFF | TGCAGTCCCAGGGGATACACTGAAGCTTTCTTT
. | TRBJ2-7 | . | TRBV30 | CAWSSTQVQPSYEQYF | TGTGCCTGGAGTTCTACTCAGGTCCAGCCCTCCTACGAGCAGTACTTC
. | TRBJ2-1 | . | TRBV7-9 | CASSLYREFSSYNEQFF | TGTGCCAGCAGCTTATACAGGGAGTTTAGCTCCTACAATGAGCAGTTCTTC
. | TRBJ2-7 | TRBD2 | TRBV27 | CASSFLAGGPRGEQYF | TGTGCCAGCAGTTTTTTAGCGGGAGGGCCTCGAGGCGAGCAGTACTTC